The T cell receptor beta chain described here comes from a study of cytomegalovirus exposure and HLA in healthy donors. Notes on the study in general: Some V segments, including TRBV6-2 and TRBV6-3, were excluded as indistinguishable.

The PCR was carried out with 60 Vbeta primers and 13 Jbeta primers. Generated by immunoSEQ multiplex PCR, the TCRdb table keeps only in-frame clones and is missing some. The sample includes about 150,000 clones, about 79% of them seen just once. Germline assignment: CDR1 SGHTS and CDR2 YDEGEE. V lost 0 bases to trimming and J lost 10 bases, with 4 bases between them. This CDR3 has 10 residues. Of note for this clone: The target antigen is unknown.

The receptor comes from a male donor in good health and CMV-seronegative. Specimen: PBMCs. This chain connects TRBV5-8 to TRBJ1-2; no definite D call. The CDR3: CASSLGIYTF. The CDR3, as DNA: TGTGCCAGCAGCTTGGGTATCTACACCTTC. Full variable domain (rest looked up from reference TRBV5-8 and TRBJ1-2): EAGVTQSPTHLIKTRGQQATLRCSPISGHTSVYWYQQALGLGLQFLLWYDEGEERNRGNFPPRFSGRQFPNYSSELNVNALELEDSALYLCASSLGIYTFGSGTRLTVV.